This T cell receptor (beta chain) was sequenced in a study of blood T cell repertoires in COVID-19. The wider study: Samples representing acute and convalescent COVID-19 were sourced from the United States, Italy and Spain.

The CDR3 has 16 residues. Germline CDR1 MNHNS, CDR2 SASEGT. With 0 bases clipped from V and 1 base from J, the junction kept 5 bases outside the gene matches. Method: immunoSEQ multiplex PCR; TCRdb's copy keeps in-frame clones and lacks some. The data show roughly 250,000 clones, around 87% seen once. This chain links TRBV6-1 with TRBJ1-2; the match to TRBD1 covers 7 bases. Sequencing was done on a sample of PBMCs or T cells enriched from blood (not recorded which). The TCR was taken from a middle-aged woman with acute COVID-19. CDR3 amino acids: CASSEATGADNYGYTF. The CDR3 nucleotides are TGTGCCAGCAGTGAAGCTACAGGGGCAGATAACTATGGCTACACCTTC.